The source of this TCR beta chain is a study of blood T cell repertoires in COVID-19. Study as a whole: The United States, Italy and Spain supplied acute and convalescent COVID-19 samples. PBMCs, B-cell-depleted T cells, or T cells were the source of the cDNA or gDNA that made up the material.

The authors' processing: Counts of nucleated cells, estimated from reference gene primer amplification, were obtained. TCRdb's copy holds only in-frame clones and misses some; the assay was immunoSEQ multiplex PCR. V, J and clone size were drawn from that table, and D and trimming were deduced from the DNA. The table has roughly 410,000 clones, approximately 88% seen once. Germline V gene data show CDR1 as SEHNR and CDR2 as FQNEAQ (reference sequence). This CDR3 spans 14 amino acids. V lost 0 bases to trimming and J lost 3 bases, with 9 bases between them. The V and J genes are TRBV7-9 and TRBJ2-7, with D unclear. Material: peripheral blood. The source is a man aged 35-49 years with acute or convalescent COVID-19. CDR3 DNA: TGTGCCAGCAGCTTAGCGGCAGGCAACTACGAGCAGTACTTC. It specifies CASSLAAGNYEQYF.